The entry below gives a single TCR beta chain sequence along with its context. The CDR3 length is 17 residues. V gave up 0 bases and J gave up 3 bases, with 17 bases separating them. Looked up from germline, CDR1 is MGHRA and CDR2 is YSYEKL. Amplified TCR beta CDR3 regions came from RNA transcripts. The HTBI primer set was used in a first-round RT-PCR of the TCR CDR3. In TCRdb, the multiplex PCR reads were re-called with MiXCR into one record per CDR3 protein. Of roughly 650,000 distinct CDR3 sequences in the sample, roughly 15% are singletons; the top ten hold under 3.5%. The sample comes from a study of T cells in Graves' hyperthyroidism and ophthalmopathy.

The sequencing input was blood. This receptor was taken from a woman aged 40 to 50 with Graves' ophthalmopathy. This rearrangement joins TRBV4-1 to TRBJ1-1; no firm D call. DNA for the CDR3: TGCGCCAGCAGCCAAGATTGGGCAGAAACTTATTACACTGAAGCTTTCTTT. It yields the protein CASSQDWAETYYTEAFF.